These 28 T cell receptor beta chains came from one sample sequenced in a study of cytomegalovirus exposure and HLA in healthy donors (TCRdb year 2017). Receptor libraries were prepared by the immunoSEQ multiplex PCR assay. For the multiplex PCR, a mixture combining 60 forward primers for TCR Vbeta segments and 13 reverse primers for TCR Jbeta segments was used. Entries here come from immuneACCESS through TCRdb and include only in-frame sequences with V and J called. Some clones fail to appear in such tables; in the studies checked, an unresolved V gene covers under half of the shortfall, and the cause of the remainder is unknown. The sample table shows 110,000 or so clones, and less than 80% are seen once. Roughly 1.2% of the sample is in the top ten clones. The sample consisted of PBMCs. The receptor set was obtained from a man aged 25-45 years in good health and CMV-seronegative.

V and J are TRBV27 and TRBJ2-7, with unresolved D. This CDR3 contains 15 residues. The V end was cut by 0 bases, the J end by 0 bases, with 9 bases between. In germline, CDR1 is MNHEY, CDR2 SMNVEV (reference sequence). The CDR3 bases are TGTGCCAGCAGTTTATCTTTCGGGTCCTCCTACGAGCAGTACTTC. Protein sequence: CASSLSFGSSYEQYF.

The chain couples TRBV29-1 to TRBJ1-2; 7 bases align to TRBD1. The CDR3 totals 13 residues. Germline-derived CDR1 and CDR2 are SQVTM and ANQGSEA. J was trimmed by 5 bases and V by 4 bases; bases with no gene match: 7. The CDR3 region has the DNA TGCAGCGTTGGACAGGGTGGGGTATATGGCTACACCTTC. Translating it yields CSVGQGGVYGYTF.

This rearrangement joins TRBV4-3 to TRBJ1-4; 7 bases are shared with TRBD1. Germline V gene lookup returns CDR1 LGHNA and CDR2 YSLEER. V lost 2 bases and J lost 4; bases outside the gene matches: 7. The CDR3 loop spans 16 amino acids. CDR3 in DNA: TGCGCCAGCAGCCAACTACAGGGGCGGGGTAATGAAAAACTGTTTTTT. This translates into CASSQLQGRGNEKLFF.

The chain links TRBV6-6 to TRBJ1-4; 9 bases line up with TRBD1. The germline gives CDR1 MNHNY, CDR2 SVGAGI (reference sequence). The CDR3 sequence is 14 residues long. V lost 8 bases, J lost 8 bases, and 9 bases stayed unmatched. The CDR3 DNA reads TGTGCCAGCTTAGGGACAGGGCTCGGGGAAAAACTGTTTTTT. It encodes CASLGTGLGEKLFF.

On this clone: One junction end does not reproduce the germline sequence, and a read error may be involved. Other DNA sequences of this sample code for an identical CDR3. The chain has TRBV5-1 and TRBJ1-1; TRBD1 aligns across 11 bases. This CDR3 is built from 15 residues. Germline lookup yields CDR1 SGHRS and CDR2 YFSETQ. The CDR3 sequence: CASSPGTGGDTEAFF. Written as DNA, the CDR3 is TGCGCCAGCAGTCCCGGGACAGGGGGAGACACCGAAGCTTTCTTT.

The chain recombines TRBV30 with TRBJ2-7, with 8 bases fitting TRBD1. The CDR3 contains 14 residues. In germline, CDR1 is GTSNPN, CDR2 SVGIG (reference sequence). V lost 4 bases and J lost 0; bases outside the gene matches: 5. CDR3: CAWTSGTGSYEQYF. The CDR3 DNA reads TGTGCCTGGACTTCCGGGACAGGCTCCTACGAGCAGTACTTC.

This chain uses TRBV19 with TRBJ2-7; 14 bases match TRBD2. V gave up 5 bases and J gave up 2 bases; unmatched junction bases: 5. Per the germline V gene, CDR1 is LNHDA and CDR2 is SQIVND (reference sequence). The CDR3 is 16 amino acids. The CDR3 DNA is TGTGCCAGTAGTCCGACTAGCGGGAGGGCGACCTACGAGCAGTACTTC. Protein sequence: CASSPTSGRATYEQYF.

This clone showed up just a few times. V and J are TRBV7-2 and TRBJ1-2, with D possibly TRBD1 on 6 matching bases. Germline assignment: CDR1 SGHTA and CDR2 FQGNSA. The CDR3 is 14 residues long. Trimming took 5 bases from V and 2 from J, leaving 12 bases between them. The CDR3 bases are TGTGCCAGCAGCCGCACCGGACAGAACTATGGCTACACCTTC. Encoded protein: CASSRTGQNYGYTF.

The chain's CDR3 is CASSFRGLTIGYTF. The CDR3 region has the DNA TGTGCCAGCAGTTTCCGGGGATTAACTATTGGCTACACCTTC. This rearrangement joins TRBV5-4 to TRBJ1-2; no firm D call. CDR1 and CDR2 from the germline V gene are SGHNT and YYREEE (reference sequence). Deletions cut 5 bases from V and 7 bases from J, with 18 bases between. CDR3 length: 14 amino acids.

The chain carries TRBV25-1 and TRBJ1-2; D is uncertain. There are 14 residues in the CDR3. V lost 3 bases and J lost 4, with 12 bases in between. Germline V gene lookup returns CDR1 MGHDK and CDR2 SYGVNS. For the CDR3, the DNA is TGTGCCAGCAGTGACCCCACGGAGCCCTATGGCTACACCTTC. Translated: CASSDPTEPYGYTF.

This clone was counted between two and nine times. The chain uses TRBV18 and TRBJ1-2, with 9 bases aligning to TRBD1. Germline-derived CDR1 and CDR2 are KGHSH and LQKENI. The CDR3 is made up of 13 amino acids. After removal of 5 bases from V and 6 bases from J, the junction contained 4 bases not matched to a gene. CDR3 loop: CASSTGTGNGYTF. CDR3 bases: TGTGCCAGCTCAACAGGGACAGGGAATGGCTACACCTTC.

The chain couples TRBV5-1 to TRBJ2-7; TRBD1 aligns across 9 bases. This CDR3 spans 18 amino acids. CDR1 is SGHRS and CDR2 is YFSETQ in the germline V gene. V shed 4 bases and J 1 base; nucleotides not matched to a gene: 15. CDR3 protein: CASSRWTGVTESSYEQYF. CDR3 sequence (DNA): TGCGCCAGCAGCAGATGGACAGGGGTCACTGAATCTTCCTACGAGCAGTACTTC. Drawing the rest from reference TRBV5-1 and TRBJ2-7, the complete variable domain is KAGVTQTPRYLIKTRGQQVTLSCSPISGHRSVSWYQQTPGQGLQFLFEYFSETQRNKGNFPGRFSGRQFSNSRSEMNVSTLELGDSALYLCASSRWTGVTESSYEQYFGPGTRLTVT.

A single count supports this clone. The CDR3 loop is CASSLLEGNYGYTF. DNA for the CDR3: TGTGCCAGCAGCTTGTTGGAGGGTAACTATGGCTACACCTTC. V and J are TRBV5-4 and TRBJ1-2; D not resolved. This CDR3 is built from 14 residues. Per germline, CDR1 SGHNT and CDR2 YYREEE (reference sequence). The V end was cut by 1 base, the J end by 1 base, with 8 bases between.

Comments on this clone: Different DNA sequences within this sample yield the same CDR3. The V call is TRBV7-9, the J call TRBJ1-5; D ambiguous. The CDR3 has 14 amino acids. Germline V gives CDR1 SEHNR, CDR2 FQNEAQ (reference sequence). V lost 1 base and J lost 0, with 4 bases in between. The CDR3 here is CASSLDSSNQPQHF. The CDR3 region has the DNA TGTGCCAGCAGCTTAGACAGTAGCAATCAGCCCCAGCATTTT. The whole variable domain, filled in from reference TRBV7-9 and TRBJ1-5, reads DTGVSQNPRHKITKRGQNVTFRCDPISEHNRLYWYRQTLGQGPEFLTYFQNEAQLEKSRLLSDRFSAERPKGSFSTLEIQRTEQGDSAMYLCASSLDSSNQPQHFGDGTRLSIL.

The chain is built from TRBV7-9 and TRBJ1-1; TRBD1 agrees at 9 bases. The CDR3 sequence is 14 residues long. J lost 5 bases, V lost 5 bases, and 6 bases had no gene match. Germline loops: CDR1 SEHNR, CDR2 FQNEAQ (reference sequence). DNA for the CDR3: TGTGCCAGCAGCCCGAATGACAGGGGGACTGAAGCTTTCTTT. Translated, it gives CASSPNDRGTEAFF. The variable domain in full, completed from reference TRBV7-9 and TRBJ1-1, reads DTGVSQNPRHKITKRGQNVTFRCDPISEHNRLYWYRQTLGQGPEFLTYFQNEAQLEKSRLLSDRFSAERPKGSFSTLEIQRTEQGDSAMYLCASSPNDRGTEAFFGQGTRLTVV.

V usage is TRBV9 and J usage is TRBJ1-2; D call uncertain. CDR1 SGDLS and CDR2 YYNGEE come from the germline V gene. The CDR3 covers 14 residues. Deletions cut 4 bases from V and 5 bases from J, with 15 bases between. CDR3 DNA: TGTGCCAGCAGCCTAGATCAGGAAAGATATGGCTACACCTTC. Its protein is CASSLDQERYGYTF.

V usage is TRBV5-4 and J usage is TRBJ2-3; a possible D gene is TRBD1 (5 bases). In germline, CDR1 is SGHNT, CDR2 YYREEE (reference sequence). V lost 3 bases and J lost 3, with 17 bases in between. The CDR3 runs 16 residues. The CDR3 nucleotides are TGTGCCAGCAGCTCCTCGAGCTCCAGGGTGACAGATACGCAGTATTTT. This sequence encodes CASSSSSSRVTDTQYF.

This clone was seen more than once but under ten times. This chain uses TRBV4-3 with TRBJ2-7; 9 bases fit TRBD1. The J segment lost 4 bases and the V segment lost 4 bases, leaving 5 bases of the junction unmatched. This CDR3 is 14 amino acids long. Looked up from germline, CDR1 is LGHNA and CDR2 is YSLEER. Here the CDR3 DNA reads TGCGCCAGCAGCCCATCGACAGGGGGATACGAGCAGTACTTC. This gives the protein CASSPSTGGYEQYF.

V usage is TRBV7-2 and J usage is TRBJ1-1; TRBD1 is a possible D gene (6 bases). Germline V gives CDR1 SGHTA, CDR2 FQGNSA. This CDR3 spans 12 amino acids. Deletions cut 1 base from V and 9 bases from J, with 9 bases between. The CDR3 DNA reads as TGTGCCAGCAGCTTAGGGACAGTCCAAGCTTTCTTT. Translation gives CASSLGTVQAFF.

In DNA form, the CDR3 reads TGTGCCAGCAACAACGCGGGGGAGACCCAGTACTTC. Translating it yields CASNNAGETQYF. The chain uses TRBV27 and TRBJ2-5; D perhaps matches TRBD2 (6 bases). The V gene lost 7 bases and the J gene lost 5 bases, with 11 bases spanning the gap. The CDR3 consists of 12 residues. Germline CDR1 and CDR2: MNHEY and SMNVEV (reference sequence).

This clone appeared once. This chain connects TRBV28 to TRBJ2-4; D might be TRBD1 (6 bases). In germline, CDR1 is MDHEN, CDR2 SYDVKM. V gave up 2 bases and J gave up 7 bases, with 6 bases separating them. The CDR3 is 12 amino acids. CDR3 region: CASSLQGNIQYF. The DNA of the CDR3 is TGTGCCAGCAGTTTACAGGGGAACATTCAGTACTTC.

The chain employs TRBV28 and TRBJ2-2, with TRBD1 identical over 9 bases. The J segment lost 5 bases and the V segment lost 7 bases, leaving 5 bases of the junction unmatched. The CDR3 is made up of 14 amino acids. Germline CDR1 and CDR2: MDHEN and SYDVKM. CDR3 DNA sequence: TGTGCCAGCAACAGGGGGCTTCGTACCGGGGAGCTGTTTTTT. Translating it yields CASNRGLRTGELFF.

This clone was picked up a small number of times. V usage is TRBV9 and J usage is TRBJ1-2; TRBD1 matches 10 bases. V lost 4 bases, J lost 8 bases, and 11 bases stayed unmatched. Per the germline V gene, CDR1 is SGDLS and CDR2 is YYNGEE. This CDR3 comprises 15 residues. CDR3 protein: CASSSPGQGRGGYTF. CDR3 in DNA: TGTGCCAGCAGCTCCCCGGGACAGGGGCGAGGAGGCTACACCTTC.

CDR3 coding DNA: TGTGCCAGCAGGCCGGGGGGTGGCACCGGGGAGCTGTTTTTT. It encodes CASRPGGGTGELFF. V usage is TRBV6-6 and J usage is TRBJ2-2; TRBD2 aligns across 7 bases. This CDR3 has 14 amino acids. The V gene end was trimmed by 6 bases and the J gene end by 4 bases; junction bases not matched to a gene: 5. The germline V gene encodes CDR1 MNHNY and CDR2 SVGAGI (reference sequence).

This sequence joins TRBV5-5 and TRBJ2-7, with 11 bases fitting TRBD2. J gave up 4 bases and V 4 bases, and 7 bases lay outside the gene matches. Germline V gives CDR1 SGHKS, CDR2 YYEKEE (reference sequence). The CDR3 extends over 15 amino acids. The CDR3 sequence: CASSRELAGVYEQYF. For the CDR3, the DNA is TGTGCCAGCAGCCGTGAACTAGCGGGAGTTTACGAGCAGTACTTC.

The chain couples TRBV6-5 to TRBJ1-2; D uncertain. This CDR3 is built from 13 residues. The V gene's germline CDR1 is MNHEY and CDR2 SVGAGI. Trimming removed 4 bases at V and 5 bases at J, with 11 bases between. The CDR3 sequence is CASSSSPHYGYTF. The CDR3, as DNA: TGTGCCAGCAGTTCCTCCCCACATTATGGCTACACCTTC.

This clone appeared a single time. This chain uses TRBV7-6 with TRBJ2-2; D perhaps matches TRBD2 (5 bases). The V gene's germline CDR1 is SGHVS and CDR2 FNYEAQ. V lost 3 bases, J lost 5 bases, and 13 bases lay in between. The CDR3 runs 15 residues. CDR3 loop: CASSFRLNPTGELFF. The CDR3 DNA follows: TGTGCCAGCAGCTTTCGACTAAACCCAACCGGGGAGCTGTTTTTT.

This clone was seen a handful of times. DNA of the CDR3: TGTGCCAGCAGCTTGGCGGCGGAGCAGTACTTC. Amino acids: CASSLAAEQYF. The chain links TRBV13 to TRBJ2-7; the D is unclear. The CDR3 spans 11 residues. The V gene lost 3 bases and the J gene lost 7 bases, with 7 bases spanning the gap. Germline V gives CDR1 PRHDT, CDR2 FYEKMQ (reference sequence).